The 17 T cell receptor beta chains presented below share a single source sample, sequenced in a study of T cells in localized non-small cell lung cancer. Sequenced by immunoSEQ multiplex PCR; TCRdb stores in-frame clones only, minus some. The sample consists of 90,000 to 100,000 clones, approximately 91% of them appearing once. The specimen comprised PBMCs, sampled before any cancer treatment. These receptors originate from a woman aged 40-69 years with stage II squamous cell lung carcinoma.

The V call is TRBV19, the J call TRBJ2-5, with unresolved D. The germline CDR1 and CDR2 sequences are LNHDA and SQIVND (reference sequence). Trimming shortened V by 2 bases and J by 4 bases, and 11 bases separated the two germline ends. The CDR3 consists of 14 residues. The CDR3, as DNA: TGTGCCAGTAGTATAAGAGGTTGGGGAGAGACCCAGTACTTC. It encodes CASSIRGWGETQYF.

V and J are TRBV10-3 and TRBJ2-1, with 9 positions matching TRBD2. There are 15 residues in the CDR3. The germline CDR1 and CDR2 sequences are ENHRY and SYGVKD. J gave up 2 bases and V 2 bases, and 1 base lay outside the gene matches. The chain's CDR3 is CAISESGRPYNEQFF. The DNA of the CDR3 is TGTGCCATCAGTGAGAGCGGGAGGCCCTACAATGAGCAGTTCTTC.

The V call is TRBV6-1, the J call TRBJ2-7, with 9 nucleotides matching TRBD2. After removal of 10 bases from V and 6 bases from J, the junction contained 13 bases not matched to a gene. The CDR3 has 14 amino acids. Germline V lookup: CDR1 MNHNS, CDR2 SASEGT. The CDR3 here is CATSGLAYSSEQYF. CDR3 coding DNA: TGTGCCACATCTGGACTAGCGTATTCATCCGAGCAGTACTTC.

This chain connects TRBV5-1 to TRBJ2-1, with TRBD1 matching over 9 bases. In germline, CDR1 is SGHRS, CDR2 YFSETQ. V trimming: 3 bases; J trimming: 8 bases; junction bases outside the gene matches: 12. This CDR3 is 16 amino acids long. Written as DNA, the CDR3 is TGCGCCAGCAGCTCCCGCCCCGGGACAGGGATAGATGAGCAGTTCTTC. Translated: CASSSRPGTGIDEQFF.

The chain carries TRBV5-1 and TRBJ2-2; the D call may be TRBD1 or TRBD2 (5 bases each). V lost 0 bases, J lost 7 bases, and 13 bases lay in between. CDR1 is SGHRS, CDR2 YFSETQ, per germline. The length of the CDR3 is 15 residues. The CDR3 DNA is TGCGCCAGCAGCTTGGCCGGGACGAAGAACGGGGAGCTGTTTTTT. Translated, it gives CASSLAGTKNGELFF.

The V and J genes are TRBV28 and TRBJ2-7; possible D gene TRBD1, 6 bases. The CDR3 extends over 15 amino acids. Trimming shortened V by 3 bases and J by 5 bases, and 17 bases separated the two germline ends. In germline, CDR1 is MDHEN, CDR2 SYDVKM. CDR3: CASSLPLTGFDEQYF. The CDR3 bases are TGTGCCAGCAGTTTGCCCTTGACAGGTTTCGACGAGCAGTACTTC. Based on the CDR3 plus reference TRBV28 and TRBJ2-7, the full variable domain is DVKVTQSSRYLVKRTGEKVFLECVQDMDHENMFWYRQDPGLGLRLIYFSYDVKMKEKGDIPEGYSVSREKKERFSLILESASTNQTSMYLCASSLPLTGFDEQYFGPGTRLTVT.

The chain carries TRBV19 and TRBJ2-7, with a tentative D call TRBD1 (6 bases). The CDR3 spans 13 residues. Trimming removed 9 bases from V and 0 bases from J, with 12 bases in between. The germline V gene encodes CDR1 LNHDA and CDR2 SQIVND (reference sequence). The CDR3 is CASRDTHSYEQYF. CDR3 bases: TGTGCCAGCAGGGACACCCACTCCTACGAGCAGTACTTC.

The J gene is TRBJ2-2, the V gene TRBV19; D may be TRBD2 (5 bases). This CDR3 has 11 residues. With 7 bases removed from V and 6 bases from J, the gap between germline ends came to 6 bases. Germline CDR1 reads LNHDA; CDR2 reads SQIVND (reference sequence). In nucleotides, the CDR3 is TGTGCCAGTATGAGGGCCGGGGAGCTGTTTTTT. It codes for CASMRAGELFF.

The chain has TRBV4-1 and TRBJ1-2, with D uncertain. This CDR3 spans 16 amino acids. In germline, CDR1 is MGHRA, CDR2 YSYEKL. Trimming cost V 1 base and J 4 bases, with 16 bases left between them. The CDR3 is CASSQGHNLLSYGYTF. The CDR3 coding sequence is TGCGCCAGCAGCCAAGGGCACAACCTGCTTTCCTATGGCTACACCTTC.

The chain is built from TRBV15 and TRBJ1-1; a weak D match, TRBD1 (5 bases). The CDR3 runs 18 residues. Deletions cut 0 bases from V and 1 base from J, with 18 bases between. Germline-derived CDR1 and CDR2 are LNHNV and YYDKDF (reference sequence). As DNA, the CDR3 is TGTGCCACCAGCAGAGATTTCCCGCCGAGGAGGGGGAACACTGAAGCTTTCTTT. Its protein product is CATSRDFPPRRGNTEAFF. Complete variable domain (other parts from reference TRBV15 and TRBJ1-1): DAMVIQNPRYQVTQFGKPVTLSCSQTLNHNVMYWYQQKSSQAPKLLFHYYDKDFNNEADTPDNFQSRRPNTSFCFLDIRSPGLGDTAMYLCATSRDFPPRRGNTEAFFGQGTRLTVV.

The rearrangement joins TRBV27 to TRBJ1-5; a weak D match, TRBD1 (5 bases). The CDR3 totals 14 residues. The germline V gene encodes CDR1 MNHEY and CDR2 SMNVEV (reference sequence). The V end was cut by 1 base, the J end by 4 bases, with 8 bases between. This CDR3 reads CASSLFPGNQPQHF. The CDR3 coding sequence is TGTGCCAGCAGTTTATTCCCAGGGAATCAGCCCCAGCATTTT.

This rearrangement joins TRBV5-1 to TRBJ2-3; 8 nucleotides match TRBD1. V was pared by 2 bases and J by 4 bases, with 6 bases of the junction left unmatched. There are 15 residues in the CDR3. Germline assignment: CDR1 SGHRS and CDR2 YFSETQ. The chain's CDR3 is CASSFQGASADTQYF. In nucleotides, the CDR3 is TGCGCCAGCAGCTTCCAGGGGGCAAGCGCAGATACGCAGTATTTT.

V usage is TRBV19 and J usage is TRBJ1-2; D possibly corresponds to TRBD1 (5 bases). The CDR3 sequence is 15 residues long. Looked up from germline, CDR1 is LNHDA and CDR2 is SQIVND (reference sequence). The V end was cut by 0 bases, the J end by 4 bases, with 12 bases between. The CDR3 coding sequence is TGTGCCAGTAGTATAGATGTTCGACAGACCTATGGCTACACCTTC. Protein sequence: CASSIDVRQTYGYTF.

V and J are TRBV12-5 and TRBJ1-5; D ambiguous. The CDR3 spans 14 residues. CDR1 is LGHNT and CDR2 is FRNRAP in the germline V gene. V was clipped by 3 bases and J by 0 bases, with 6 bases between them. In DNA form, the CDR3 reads TGTGCTAGTGGTTTAGGGTCTAGCAATCAGCCCCAGCATTTT. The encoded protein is CASGLGSSNQPQHF.

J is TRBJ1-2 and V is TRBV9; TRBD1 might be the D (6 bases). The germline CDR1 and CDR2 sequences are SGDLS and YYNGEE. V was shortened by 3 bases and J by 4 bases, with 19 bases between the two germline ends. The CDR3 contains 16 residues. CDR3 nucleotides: TGTGCCAGCAGCGCCCACAGGGAGGGACCTGCCTATGGCTACACCTTC. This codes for CASSAHREGPAYGYTF.

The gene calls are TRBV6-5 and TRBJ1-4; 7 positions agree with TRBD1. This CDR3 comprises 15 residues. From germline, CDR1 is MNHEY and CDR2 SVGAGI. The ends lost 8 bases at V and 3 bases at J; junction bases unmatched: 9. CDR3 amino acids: CASRAGGTANEKLFF. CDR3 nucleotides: TGTGCCAGCCGGGCAGGGGGAACGGCTAATGAAAAACTGTTTTTT.

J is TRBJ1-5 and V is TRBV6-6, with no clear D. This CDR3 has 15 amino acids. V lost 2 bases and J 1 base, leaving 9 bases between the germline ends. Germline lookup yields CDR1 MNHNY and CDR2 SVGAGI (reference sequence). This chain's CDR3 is CASSYVGGSNQPQHF. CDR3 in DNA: TGTGCCAGCAGTTACGTCGGAGGGAGCAATCAGCCCCAGCATTTT.